This is a list of T cell receptor beta chains from one sample in a study of control samples from healthy donors and cancer patients. Method: immunoSEQ multiplex PCR; TCRdb's copy keeps in-frame clones and lacks some. The sample holds roughly 100,000 clones, just over 90% seen once. The sample comprised blood. The receptor source for this set is a woman between 25 and 40 years old in good health. The conserved cysteine and the conserved F or W are not part of the CDR3 here.

ASSLAGNDGTDTQY TRBJ2-3 TRBV5-5
ASSVGTVNTGELF TRBJ2-2 TRBV9
ASSFGQGGSQPQH TRBJ1-5 TRBV7-9
ALGRSYGYT TRBJ1-2 TRBV30
ASSWNGPRSNNEQF TRBJ2-1 TRBV5-1
ASSSQTAANEKLF TRBJ1-4 TRBV5-1
ASSDLSGPSMGEQY TRBJ2-7 TRBV2
ASSDSPGGTDTQY TRBJ2-3 TRBV6-4
AWSVGGNQPQH TRBJ1-5 TRBV30
ACSHGRNTDTQY TRBJ2-3 TRBV19
ASSARGNHNEQF TRBJ2-1 TRBV19
ASSLVANPYEQY TRBJ2-7 TRBV7-9
ASSGSGLAGNHEQF TRBJ2-1 TRBV10-2
ASSQGTETQY TRBJ2-5 TRBV4-1
ASSFRDSNQPQH TRBJ1-5 TRBV6-5
AWSSYRGRTEAF TRBJ1-1 TRBV30
ASSVGSGQNNYGYT TRBJ1-2 TRBV9
ASRGRVLAGNNEQF TRBJ2-1 TRBV19
ASSEYGGHPNYGYT TRBJ1-2 TRBV6-1
ASSLRGQGNSPLH TRBJ1-6 TRBV11-1
ASSAASGYSYNSPLH TRBJ1-6 TRBV9
SASRVLLSGNTIY TRBJ1-3 TRBV20-1
ASSPRVWNNEQF TRBJ2-1 TRBV6-5
ASSYSSSDPGELF TRBJ2-2 TRBV6-6
ASSPGMGRTSGANVLT TRBJ2-6 TRBV18
ATGPHAGELF TRBJ2-2 TRBV10-3
ASSRSRDTYEQY TRBJ2-7 TRBV14
ATTKREGGCHEQY TRBJ2-7 TRBV2
ASSIGLAGAHEQY TRBJ2-7 TRBV5-1
ASSHLSLYTEAF TRBJ1-1 TRBV14
GLAREYEQY TRBJ2-7 TRBV30
ASLLGAPMNTEAF TRBJ1-1 TRBV28
ASSPLSGRNTGELF TRBJ2-2 TRBV18
SVALHSGNQPQH TRBJ1-5 TRBV29-1
AISRQGVFDYGYT TRBJ1-2 TRBV10-3
ASRSRVLGSPLH TRBJ1-6 TRBV5-6
ASSLDRGLAGANEQF TRBJ2-1 TRBV11-2
ASSLGGSSYT TRBJ1-2 TRBV7-8
ASSTPRGDGLF TRBJ1-4 TRBV7-9
ASSSNLAGADTDTQY TRBJ2-3 TRBV5-1
ASSQGIKQGFRYEQY TRBJ2-7 TRBV4-1
ASSVGLRGGGGITEAF TRBJ1-1 TRBV9
ASSFVGGQYNEQF TRBJ2-1 TRBV28
ASSETSGGYNEQF TRBJ2-1 TRBV9
ASGLRDGEQY . TRBV12-5
ASSLAQGGVDTQY TRBJ2-3 TRBV5-6
ASSDPWPGWETQY TRBJ2-5 TRBV3-1/TRBV3-2
ASSTGTGHNSPLH TRBJ1-6 TRBV19
ASSLTGTKNTGELF TRBJ2-2 TRBV27
ASSLERAAGGPQH TRBJ1-5 TRBV7-9
ASSPGRTGPNTEAF TRBJ1-1 TRBV18
ASTAGTDNEKLF TRBJ1-4 TRBV9
ASSISGARGYT TRBJ1-2 TRBV19
ASSDGLGPDSPLH TRBJ1-6 TRBV5-1
ASSAAYEQY TRBJ2-7 TRBV5-1
ASRGSVGSTDTQY TRBJ2-3 TRBV28
ASSFIGVGGAEAF TRBJ1-1 TRBV27
ASSLAGSYGYT TRBJ1-2 TRBV12-3/TRBV12-4
SVSTSGGSTDTQY TRBJ2-3 TRBV29-1
ASSWTGIPENYGYT TRBJ1-2 TRBV5-6